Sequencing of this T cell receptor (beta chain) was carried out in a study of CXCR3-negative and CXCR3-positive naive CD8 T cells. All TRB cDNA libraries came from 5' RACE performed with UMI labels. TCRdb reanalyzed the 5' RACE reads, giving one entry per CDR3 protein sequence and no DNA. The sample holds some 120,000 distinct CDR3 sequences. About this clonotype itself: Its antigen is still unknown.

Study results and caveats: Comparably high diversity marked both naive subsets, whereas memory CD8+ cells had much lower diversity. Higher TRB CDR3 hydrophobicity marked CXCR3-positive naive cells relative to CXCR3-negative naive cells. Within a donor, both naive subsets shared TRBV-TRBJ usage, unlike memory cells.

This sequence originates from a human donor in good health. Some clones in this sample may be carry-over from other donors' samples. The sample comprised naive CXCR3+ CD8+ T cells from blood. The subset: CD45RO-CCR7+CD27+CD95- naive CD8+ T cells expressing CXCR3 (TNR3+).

CDR3 protein: CASRATGDLEQFF. The rearrangement joins TRBV6-5 to TRBJ2-1; TCRdb gives TRBD1 as the D gene, but with no DNA this cannot be confirmed. The CDR3 spans 13 residues. Germline CDR1 MNHEY, CDR2 SVGAGI.